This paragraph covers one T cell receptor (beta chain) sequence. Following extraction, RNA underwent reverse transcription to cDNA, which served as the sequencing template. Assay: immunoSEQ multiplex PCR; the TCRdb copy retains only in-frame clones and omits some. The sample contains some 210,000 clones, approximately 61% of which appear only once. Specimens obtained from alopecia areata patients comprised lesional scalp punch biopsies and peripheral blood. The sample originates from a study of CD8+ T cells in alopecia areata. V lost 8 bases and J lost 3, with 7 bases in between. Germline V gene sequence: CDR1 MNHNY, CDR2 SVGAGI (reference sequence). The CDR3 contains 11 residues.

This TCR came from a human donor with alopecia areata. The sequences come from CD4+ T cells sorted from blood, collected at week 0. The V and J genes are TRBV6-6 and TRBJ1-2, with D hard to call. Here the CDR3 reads CASGTDYGYTF. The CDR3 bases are TGTGCCAGCGGAACTGACTATGGCTACACCTTC.